These 12 T cell receptor beta chains originate from one sample sequenced in a study of lymphopenia after photon versus proton radiotherapy (dated by TCRdb to about 2019). Library preparation was by the immunoSEQ multiplex PCR assay. TCRdb re-hosts the immuneACCESS table, in-frame sequences only. Its copies lack some clones; in the studies checked, an unresolved V gene accounts for under half of them, and the cause for the rest is not known. This sample gives about 16,000 clones in total; 65% to 90% of them show up just once. The ten largest clones represent around a tenth of the sample. Sequenced material: peripheral blood, taken from a patient treated with proton-based radiotherapy. The receptor set was obtained from a man in his 70s with pancreatic cancer.

This clone was seen a single time. This sequence joins TRBV5-5 and TRBJ2-5; TRBD2 matches 8 bases. This CDR3 is 16 amino acids long. CDR1 and CDR2 from the germline V gene are SGHKS and YYEKEE (reference sequence). Losses at the gene ends were 4 bases for V and 2 bases for J; bases not matched to a gene: 10. The CDR3 DNA sequence: TGTGCCAGCAGCCCCCTCCCGGGGGGGAATCAAGAGACCCAGTACTTC. Protein: CASSPLPGGNQETQYF.

This clone was observed a few times. This sequence joins TRBV10-2 and TRBJ1-2; no reliable D call. The CDR3 runs to 12 residues. CDR1 WSHSY and CDR2 SAAADI come from the germline V gene. Trimming shortened V by 3 bases and J by 1 base, and 3 bases separated the two germline ends. CDR3 region: CASSDRNYGYTF. The DNA of the CDR3 is TGCGCCAGCAGTGATCGTAACTATGGCTACACCTTC.

V is TRBV11-2 and J is TRBJ2-3, with TRBD2 matching over 8 bases. After removal of 2 bases from V and 1 base from J, the junction contained 2 bases not matched to a gene. The CDR3 runs to 15 residues. Germline V gene lookup returns CDR1 SGHAT and CDR2 FQNNGV. The CDR3 DNA is TGTGCCAGCAGCTTAAATAGCGGGGGCACAGATACGCAGTATTTT. Its translation is CASSLNSGGTDTQYF.

This chain uses TRBV9 with TRBJ1-4; no clear D. The ends were cut back, 4 bases at V and 7 bases at J, with 14 bases in the middle. Germline V gives CDR1 SGDLS, CDR2 YYNGEE. The CDR3 is 14 amino acids. Here the CDR3 DNA reads TGTGCCAGCAGCCCCCGCCCTGGAGGTGAAAAACTGTTTTTT. Its protein is CASSPRPGGEKLFF.

The gene calls are TRBV27 and TRBJ2-5; 12 bases are a match to TRBD1. Trimming at V came to 3 bases and at J to 5 bases, leaving 4 bases not matched to a gene. This CDR3 comprises 15 residues. Germline V gives CDR1 MNHEY, CDR2 SMNVEV (reference sequence). CDR3 sequence reads: CASSFRDRGRETQYF. CDR3 coding DNA: TGTGCCAGCAGTTTCCGGGACAGGGGGCGTGAGACCCAGTACTTC.

This chain links TRBV5-6 with TRBJ1-5; D gene uncertain. CDR3 size: 13 residues. V lost 4 bases, J lost 4 bases, and 9 bases lay in between. Germline-derived CDR1 and CDR2 are SGHDT and YYEEEE. CDR3 DNA: TGTGCCAGCAGCCGAACTGGGAATCAGCCCCAGCATTTT. Its protein product is CASSRTGNQPQHF.

The rearrangement joins TRBV21-1 to TRBJ2-7. TRBV21-1 is a documented pseudogene. The CDR3 spans 14 residues. The chain's CDR3 is CASSKDGLFYEQYF. The CDR3 nucleotides read TGTGCCAGCAGCAAAGATGGGTTGTTCTACGAGCAGTACTTC.

The rearrangement joins TRBV29-1 to TRBJ2-7; 12 nucleotides agree with TRBD2. The V gene's germline CDR1 is SQVTM and CDR2 ANQGSEA. The CDR3 contains 15 residues. V gave up 1 base and J gave up 5 bases; unmatched junction bases: 6. The CDR3 DNA is TGCAGCGTTGAAGCGGGACTAGCGGGTTTCGACGAGCAGTACTTC. Its protein is CSVEAGLAGFDEQYF.

The CDR3 DNA sequence: TGTGCCTGGAGTGCAGGGGGAGACACTGAAGCTTTCTTT. Amino acids: CAWSAGGDTEAFF. The chain recombines TRBV30 with TRBJ1-1; TRBD1 matches at 7 bases. This CDR3 region has 13 residues. The ends lost 1 base at V and 3 bases at J; junction bases unmatched: 2. Germline CDR1 and CDR2: GTSNPN and SVGIG (reference sequence).

A few counts support this clone. The chain couples TRBV9 to TRBJ2-5; 10 nucleotides line up with TRBD1. The germline V gene has CDR1 SGDLS and CDR2 YYNGEE. The V gene end was trimmed by 3 bases and the J gene end by 2 bases; junction bases not matched to a gene: 4. CDR3 length: 15 amino acids. The CDR3: CASSGQGALQETQYF. CDR3 nucleotide sequence: TGTGCCAGCAGCGGACAGGGGGCGCTTCAAGAGACCCAGTACTTC.

V usage is TRBV7-9 and J usage is TRBJ2-1; 10 bases map to TRBD2. Trimming removed 5 bases from V and 9 bases from J; junction bases left unmatched: 13. Germline assignment: CDR1 SEHNR and CDR2 FQNEAQ (reference sequence). The CDR3 runs to 16 residues. The CDR3 region has the DNA TGTGCCAGCAGCCCGGGAAAGACTAGCGGGTATCGTGAGCAGTTCTTC. It translates to CASSPGKTSGYREQFF.

This chain uses TRBV2 with TRBJ1-4, with a tentative D call TRBD1 (5 bases). Germline CDR1 reads SNHLY; CDR2 reads FYNNEI. The CDR3 length is 15 residues. V lost 1 base, J lost 7 bases, and 13 bases lay in between. The CDR3 DNA reads as TGTGCCAGCAGTGAAGTCAGGGTCAATCCTGAAAAACTGTTTTTT. Amino acid sequence: CASSEVRVNPEKLFF.